Only a few counts were recorded for the clone carrying this T cell receptor beta chain. It was with 60 Vbeta and 13 Jbeta primers that the PCR ran. The table came from immunoSEQ multiplex PCR; TCRdb's copy has only in-frame clones and leaves some out. The data show over 150,000 clones, over 65% seen once. These data are taken from a study of cytomegalovirus exposure and HLA in healthy donors. With 6 bases clipped from V and 0 bases from J, the junction kept 8 bases outside the gene matches. Germline loops: CDR1 MDHEN, CDR2 SYDVKM. There are 17 residues in the CDR3. The sequenced material came from PBMCs. The sequence was collected from a woman between 40 and 50 years old in good health and CMV-seropositive. The chain recombines TRBV28 with TRBJ2-1; 10 nucleotides match TRBD2. CDR3 amino acids: CASSNPSGRGSYNEQFF. CDR3 DNA: TGTGCCAGCAGCAATCCTAGCGGGAGAGGCTCCTACAATGAGCAGTTCTTC.